The 2 T cell receptor beta chains presented below share a single source sample, sequenced in a study of T cell responses to AZD1222 COVID-19 vaccine. Repertoires were generated with immunoSEQ multiplex PCR, while TCRdb's copy carries only in-frame clones and drops some. Of approximately 56,000 clones in the sample, roughly 88% are singletons; the top ten hold more than 13%. The specimen comprised peripheral blood, sampled on day 0 of AZD1222 vaccination. All receptors derive from an adult in good health.

The chain has TRBV2 and TRBJ2-7, with D possibly matching TRBD1 (5 bases). The CDR3 length is 13 residues. Per the germline V gene, CDR1 is SNHLY and CDR2 is FYNNEI. Trimming stripped 1 base from V and 3 bases from J, with 7 bases between. The CDR3 sequence: CASSEGGLYEQYF. The CDR3 DNA reads as TGTGCCAGCAGTGAAGGGGGCCTCTACGAGCAGTACTTC.

The chain recombines TRBV12-3 or TRBV12-4 with TRBJ1-1; D gene ambiguous. The V and J ends lost 3 bases and 5 bases respectively, with 10 bases between them. This CDR3 contains 13 residues. The DNA for the CDR3 is TGTGCCAGCAGTTTGTCTGGGGAAACTGAAGCTTTCTTT. It yields the protein CASSLSGETEAFF.